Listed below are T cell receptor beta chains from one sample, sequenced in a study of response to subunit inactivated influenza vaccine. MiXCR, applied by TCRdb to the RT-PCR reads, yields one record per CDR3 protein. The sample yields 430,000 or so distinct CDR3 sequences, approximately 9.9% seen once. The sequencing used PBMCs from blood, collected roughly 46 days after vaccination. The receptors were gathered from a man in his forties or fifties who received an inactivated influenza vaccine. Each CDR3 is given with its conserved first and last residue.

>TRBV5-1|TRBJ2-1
CASSMDSGNEQFF
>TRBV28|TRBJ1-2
CASSLSFGQVFYGYTF
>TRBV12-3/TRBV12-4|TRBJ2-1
CASSSTGGGSYNEQFF
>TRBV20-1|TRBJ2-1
CSASRTSGTPGEQFF
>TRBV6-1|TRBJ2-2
CASSSRTSPGTGELFF
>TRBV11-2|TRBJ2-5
CASSLPSGRETQYF
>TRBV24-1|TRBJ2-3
CATKDSRTGTDTQYF
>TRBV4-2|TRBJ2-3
CASSQELGGGRGTQYF
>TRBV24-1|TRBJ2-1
CATTQVNEQFF
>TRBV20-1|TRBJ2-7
CSATAYVSAGGFYEQYF
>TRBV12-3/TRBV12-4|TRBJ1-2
CASSGTFLGYTF
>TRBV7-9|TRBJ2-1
CASSLRRLRSVEQFF
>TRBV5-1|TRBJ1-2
CASSFGRDLLYGYTF
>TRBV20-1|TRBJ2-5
CSARDSGLAGYQETQYF
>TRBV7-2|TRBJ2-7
CASSSSGAGYEQYF
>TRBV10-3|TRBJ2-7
CAISLTSGGYEQYF